These 20 T cell receptor beta chains were all obtained from the same sample, sequenced in a study of memory B cells and T cells in multiple sclerosis. The method was immunoSEQ multiplex PCR; TCRdb's version includes in-frame clones alone and lacks a portion of them. The sample lists over 35,000 clones, around 79% occurring once. Separate sequencing covered autoproliferating (CFSE-dim) and non-proliferating (CFSE-high) T cells from stimulus-free culture. Pooled replicate wells came from around 50 million CFSE-labeled PBMCs cultured 7 days without stimulus. These receptors' antigens are unknown. Sequenced sample: PBMCs from blood kept in culture. These receptors were collected from a human donor with multiple sclerosis.

The J gene is TRBJ1-1, the V gene TRBV19; D might be TRBD1 (6 bases). The V gene's germline CDR1 is LNHDA and CDR2 SQIVND (reference sequence). V dropped 5 bases and J dropped 2 bases, with 15 bases sitting between them. The CDR3 length is 15 residues. CDR3 DNA sequence: TGTGCCAGTAGTGCAGGGGTAAGGAGTAACACTGAAGCTTTCTTT. It encodes CASSAGVRSNTEAFF. The full variable domain, rest sourced from reference TRBV19 and TRBJ1-1, is DGGITQSPKYLFRKEGQNVTLSCEQNLNHDAMYWYRQDPGQGLRLIYYSQIVNDFQKGDIAEGYSVSREKKESFPLTVTSAQKNPTAFYLCASSAGVRSNTEAFFGQGTRLTVV.

The chain uses TRBV6-5 and TRBJ1-1, with D maybe TRBD1 (5 bases). The CDR3 loop spans 13 amino acids. The V gene's germline CDR1 is MNHEY and CDR2 SVGAGI. The V end was cut by 1 base, the J end by 9 bases, with 12 bases between. For the CDR3, the DNA is TGTGCCAGCAGTTACTATGACGGGGGGAAAGCTTTCTTT. Residues: CASSYYDGGKAFF.

This clone was seen a few times. The rearrangement links TRBV27 to TRBJ1-1; no clear D gene. Between the trimmed V and J ends, which lost 6 bases and 1 base, there was a span of 9 bases. The CDR3 contains 13 residues. The V gene's germline CDR1 is MNHEY and CDR2 SMNVEV (reference sequence). In DNA form, the CDR3 reads TGTGCCAGCAGACGTTTAGGGAACACTGAAGCTTTCTTT. Translated: CASRRLGNTEAFF.

The chain is built from TRBV7-9 and TRBJ1-1; a weak D match, TRBD1 (6 bases). CDR3 length: 12 amino acids. The germline CDR1 and CDR2 sequences are SEHNR and FQNEAQ (reference sequence). Trimming stripped 4 bases from V and 4 bases from J, with 7 bases between. CDR3 bases: TGTGCCAGCAGCTCGACAGGCACTGAAGCTTTCTTT. It is translated as CASSSTGTEAFF. Variable domain in full (rest from reference TRBV7-9 and TRBJ1-1): DTGVSQNPRHKITKRGQNVTFRCDPISEHNRLYWYRQTLGQGPEFLTYFQNEAQLEKSRLLSDRFSAERPKGSFSTLEIQRTEQGDSAMYLCASSSTGTEAFFGQGTRLTVV.

There are a few counts of this clone. The V gene is TRBV7-8, the J gene TRBJ2-7, with D tentatively TRBD2 (5 bases). The CDR3 runs 15 residues. V shed 1 base and J shed 4 bases, with 14 bases lying between them. The germline gives CDR1 SGHVS, CDR2 FQNEAQ. CDR3: CASSLGTGPGYEQYF. The CDR3 DNA sequence: TGTGCCAGCAGCTTAGGGACGGGCCCGGGGTACGAGCAGTACTTC. Based on the CDR3 plus reference TRBV7-8 and TRBJ2-7, the full variable domain is GAGVSQSPRYKVAKRGQDVALRCDPISGHVSLFWYQQALGQGPEFLTYFQNEAQLDKSGLPSDRFFAERPEGSVSTLKIQRTQQEDSAVYLCASSLGTGPGYEQYFGPGTRLTVT.

The table lists this clone with a count of one. CDR3 in amino acids: CAWSDRGFSYEQYF. The CDR3 DNA follows: TGTGCCTGGAGTGACAGGGGGTTCTCCTACGAGCAGTACTTC. The V gene is TRBV30, the J gene TRBJ2-7; TRBD1 matches 8 bases. With 1 base clipped from V and 0 bases from J, the junction kept 2 bases outside the gene matches. This CDR3 spans 14 amino acids. Germline CDR1 GTSNPN, CDR2 SVGIG (reference sequence).

This chain links TRBV5-1 with TRBJ2-7; 10 bases match TRBD1. The CDR3 runs 15 residues. The ends lost 4 bases at V and 2 bases at J; junction bases unmatched: 6. Germline V CDR1 and CDR2: SGHRS, YFSETQ. The chain's CDR3 is CASSRTGQGPYEQYF. In DNA, the CDR3 is TGCGCCAGCAGCAGAACGGGACAGGGGCCCTACGAGCAGTACTTC.

This chain connects TRBV10-1 to TRBJ2-3, with 10 bases identical to TRBD2. CDR3 length: 16 residues. V shed 0 bases and J 6 bases; nucleotides not matched to a gene: 6. Germline-derived CDR1 and CDR2 are WNHNN and SYGVQD (reference sequence). The DNA for the CDR3 is TGCGCCAGCAGTGAGTCGATAGCGGGGGGCCGGGATACGCAGTATTTT. Encoded protein: CASSESIAGGRDTQYF.

The CDR3 coding sequence is TGTGCCAGCAGTGAAGGACACTTGAACACCGGGGAGCTGTTTTTT. Translation: CASSEGHLNTGELFF. This sequence joins TRBV2 and TRBJ2-2; no reliable D call. Trimming took 1 base from V and 1 from J, leaving 7 bases between them. The V gene's germline CDR1 is SNHLY and CDR2 FYNNEI. CDR3 length: 15 amino acids.

The chain has TRBV30 and TRBJ1-6; 7 bases line up with TRBD1. J was trimmed by 5 bases and V by 1 base; bases with no gene match: 14. The CDR3 has 18 amino acids. Per germline, CDR1 GTSNPN and CDR2 SVGIG (reference sequence). CDR3 DNA: TGTGCCTGGAGTGCTTACTACGCCTCGGGACAGCATAATTCACCCCTCCACTTT. Translation: CAWSAYYASGQHNSPLHF.

The chain links TRBV7-2 to TRBJ1-1, with D possibly TRBD1 on 6 matching bases. V lost 3 bases to trimming and J lost 5 bases, with 13 bases between them. Germline V lookup: CDR1 SGHTA, CDR2 FQGNSA. CDR3 length: 14 amino acids. This CDR3 reads CASSFLGGGTEAFF. The CDR3 nucleotides are TGTGCCAGCAGCTTTCTAGGGGGAGGAACTGAAGCTTTCTTT.

The chain joins TRBV9 to TRBJ1-3; maybe TRBD1 (5 bases). Germline assignment: CDR1 SGDLS and CDR2 YYNGEE. The CDR3 is 16 amino acids. The V gene lost 0 bases and the J gene lost 0 bases, with 10 bases spanning the gap. The CDR3 reads CASSVAWGPSGNTIYF. The DNA for the CDR3 is TGTGCCAGCAGCGTAGCCTGGGGACCCTCTGGAAACACCATATATTTT.

The rearrangement uses TRBV2 and TRBJ2-5, with TRBD2 identical over 8 bases. The germline V gene has CDR1 SNHLY and CDR2 FYNNEI. The J segment lost 4 bases and the V segment lost 4 bases, leaving 8 bases of the junction unmatched. The CDR3 contains 15 residues. CDR3 sequence reads: CASSVPGLDVETQYF. CDR3 nucleotide sequence: TGTGCCAGCAGTGTTCCGGGACTAGATGTAGAGACCCAGTACTTC.

This chain links TRBV9 with TRBJ2-5, with 13 nucleotides matching TRBD2. V gave up 0 bases and J gave up 5 bases; unmatched junction bases: 1. CDR3 length: 15 amino acids. Germline loops: CDR1 SGDLS, CDR2 YYNGEE. The CDR3 protein is CASSVGLAGGETQYF. The CDR3 nucleotides are TGTGCCAGCAGCGTAGGACTAGCGGGGGGCGAGACCCAGTACTTC.

This chain connects TRBV21-1 to TRBJ2-7; TRBD2 is the table's D call, not checked against the DNA. TRBV21-1 is classified as a pseudogene. The CDR3 sequence is 15 residues long. The CDR3 nucleotides are TGTGCCAGCAGCACCGCTAGCGGGGGGGCCCACGAGCAGTACTTC. Translated, it gives CASSTASGGAHEQYF.

The chain couples TRBV5-1 to TRBJ1-5, with D possibly being TRBD1 (6 bases). Germline values: CDR1 SGHRS, CDR2 YFSETQ. V lost 4 bases, J lost 0 bases, and 8 bases lay in between. The CDR3 has 14 residues. In nucleotides, the CDR3 is TGCGCCAGCAGCATGGACAGTAGCAATCAGCCCCAGCATTTT. The encoded protein is CASSMDSSNQPQHF. The whole variable domain, remainder taken from reference TRBV5-1 and TRBJ1-5, is KAGVTQTPRYLIKTRGQQVTLSCSPISGHRSVSWYQQTPGQGLQFLFEYFSETQRNKGNFPGRFSGRQFSNSRSEMNVSTLELGDSALYLCASSMDSSNQPQHFGDGTRLSIL.

CDR3 region: CASSAGSNNEKLFF. DNA for the CDR3: TGTGCCAGCAGCGCCGGGAGTAACAATGAAAAACTGTTTTTT. The rearrangement links TRBV9 to TRBJ1-4; D gene uncertain. The CDR3 totals 14 residues. V was clipped by 3 bases and J by 5 bases, with 11 bases between them. Germline V gene sequence: CDR1 SGDLS, CDR2 YYNGEE.

This clone was found once. V and J are TRBV30 and TRBJ2-1, with TRBD2 matching 7 bases. The CDR3 consists of 16 residues. The V gene end was trimmed by 4 bases and the J gene end by 2 bases; junction bases not matched to a gene: 11. Looked up from germline, CDR1 is GTSNPN and CDR2 is SVGIG (reference sequence). CDR3 bases: TGTGCCTGGATTTCGGCTAGCGGTGATACCTACAATGAGCAGTTCTTC. Its protein is CAWISASGDTYNEQFF.

The chain is built from TRBV28 and TRBJ1-1; D ambiguous. Looked up from germline, CDR1 is MDHEN and CDR2 is SYDVKM. V was pared by 1 base and J by 0 bases, with 6 bases between. There are 14 residues in the CDR3. Here the CDR3 DNA reads TGTGCCAGCAGTTTATTTGCAGTGAACACTGAAGCTTTCTTT. Protein sequence: CASSLFAVNTEAFF.

This sequence joins TRBV30 and TRBJ1-1; 7 bases fit TRBD1. The germline CDR1 and CDR2 sequences are GTSNPN and SVGIG (reference sequence). The CDR3 consists of 13 residues. Trimming at V came to 2 bases and at J to 6 bases, leaving 6 bases not matched to a gene. CDR3 sequence: CAWSLTGSAEAFF. Here the CDR3 DNA reads TGTGCCTGGAGTCTGACAGGGTCGGCTGAAGCTTTCTTT.